Listed below are T cell receptor beta chains from one sample, sequenced in a study of control samples from healthy donors and cancer patients. Repertoires were generated with immunoSEQ multiplex PCR, while TCRdb's copy carries only in-frame clones and drops some. The profile covers tens of thousands of clones, with around 85% appearing a single time and approximately 20% taken by the ten largest. The specimen was blood. Source of these receptors: a man aged 25-40 years in good health. Each CDR3 is given with its conserved first and last residue. A D gene is named only where the DNA matches it firmly. Some rows mark clone size as missing; the rest say once, few, many or name a class of expanded clone.

>TRBJ1-4|.|13|TRBV5-1|.
CASSPGGTVKLFF
TGCGCCAGCAGCCCAGGTGGGACGGTGAAACTGTTTTTT
>TRBJ2-3|.|16|TRBV12-5|.
CASGLSMATRTDTQYF
TGTGCTAGTGGCCTCAGTATGGCCACACGGACAGATACGCAGTATTTT
>TRBJ2-1|.|18|TRBV7-9|.
CASSPRPRTGRSYNEQFF
TGTGCCAGCAGCCCCCGGCCGAGGACGGGACGGTCCTACAATGAGCAGTTCTTC
>TRBJ1-5|TRBD1|16|TRBV28|once
CASSSYPTGDKQPQHF
TGTGCCAGCAGTTCGTACCCGACAGGGGACAAACAGCCCCAGCATTTT
>TRBJ2-3|.|14|TRBV5-6|once
CASSYGQSTDTQYF
TGTGCCAGCAGCTACGGACAAAGCACAGATACGCAGTATTTT
>TRBJ1-4|.|14|TRBV10-2|.
CASGGSATNEKLFF
TGCGCCAGCGGGGGCTCCGCAACTAATGAAAAACTGTTTTTT
>TRBJ1-5|.|14|TRBV6-1|.
CASSDGWTNQPQHF
TGTGCCAGCAGTGATGGGTGGACCAATCAGCCCCAGCATTTT
>TRBJ2-7|.|17|TRBV21-1|.
CASISTSRRDRLYEQYF
TGTGCCAGCATCTCAACCTCTCGGAGGGACAGGCTCTACGAGCAGTACTTC
>TRBJ2-7|TRBD1|16|TRBV5-1|.
CASSLDGDRGRYEQYF
TGCGCCAGCAGCTTGGATGGGGACAGGGGGCGATACGAGCAGTACTTC
>TRBJ2-7|.|13|TRBV5-1|.
CASSVRPSSEQYF
TGCGCCAGCAGCGTGAGACCTAGTTCCGAGCAGTACTTC
>TRBJ2-7|TRBD1|12|TRBV30|.
CAWGTGPYEQYF
TGTGCCTGGGGGACAGGACCCTACGAGCAGTACTTC
>TRBJ2-2|TRBD1|16|TRBV4-1|.
CASSQALDRATGELFF
TGCGCCAGCAGCCAAGCATTGGACAGGGCCACCGGGGAGCTGTTTTTT
>TRBJ2-1|.|12|TRBV12-3/TRBV12-4|.
CASSFVRDEQFF
TGTGCCAGCAGTTTTGTCAGGGATGAGCAGTTCTTC
>TRBJ1-1|TRBD1|12|TRBV12-3/TRBV12-4|.
CASKQGTTEAFF
TGTGCCAGCAAACAGGGGACCACTGAAGCTTTCTTT
>TRBJ2-2|.|11|TRBV11-2|.
CASSLAGELFF
TGTGCCAGCAGCTTAGCTGGGGAGCTGTTTTTT
>TRBJ2-2|TRBD2|15|TRBV2|.
CASSEERGYTGELFF
TGTGCCAGCAGTGAGGAGCGGGGTTACACCGGGGAGCTGTTTTTT
>TRBJ2-4|.|12|TRBV5-8|.
CASSLGQRIQYF
TGTGCCAGCAGCTTGGGACAGCGGATTCAGTACTTC
>TRBJ2-5|.|17|TRBV7-8|.
CASSLARDPPFDETQYF
TGTGCCAGCAGCTTAGCACGGGACCCCCCTTTCGATGAGACCCAGTACTTC
>TRBJ1-1|.|15|TRBV25-1|.
CASSALQGMNTEAFF
TGTGCCAGCAGTGCGTTACAGGGCATGAACACTGAAGCTTTCTTT
>TRBJ2-2|.|12|TRBV27|.
CASNSGTGELFF
TGTGCCAGCAATTCGGGCACCGGGGAGCTGTTTTTT
>TRBJ2-2|.|15|TRBV9|.
CASSVGAGFTGELFF
TGTGCCAGCAGCGTAGGGGCCGGTTTCACCGGGGAGCTGTTTTTT
>TRBJ1-5|.|13|TRBV6-6|.
CASSYSNNQPQHF
TGTGCCAGCAGTTACTCGAACAATCAGCCCCAGCATTTT
>TRBJ1-4|.|11|TRBV28|.
CATFQSEKLFF
TGTGCCACCTTTCAGAGTGAAAAACTGTTTTTT
>TRBJ1-6|.|18|TRBV27|.
CASSPRQQQSSYNSPLHF
TGTGCCAGCAGCCCCCGGCAGCAACAGAGCTCCTATAATTCACCCCTCCACTTT
>TRBJ1-6|.|14|TRBV30|.
CAWSGTGRQGPLHF
TGTGCCTGGAGTGGAACAGGAAGGCAAGGACCCCTCCACTTT
>TRBJ2-1|.|15|TRBV5-6|.
CASSLDGDPYNEQFF
TGTGCCAGCAGCTTGGATGGAGATCCCTACAATGAGCAGTTCTTC
>TRBJ2-5|TRBD1|15|TRBV10-1|.
CASSEGQGAWETQYF
TGCGCCAGCAGTGAAGGACAGGGGGCATGGGAGACCCAGTACTTC
>TRBJ2-3|.|12|TRBV5-1|.
CAGSLGADTQYF
TGCGCCGGCAGCCTAGGGGCAGATACGCAGTATTTT
>TRBJ1-4|TRBD1|13|TRBV10-3|.
CAISGTGVEKLFF
TGTGCCATCAGTGGGACAGGGGTTGAGAAACTGTTTTTT
>TRBJ1-2|.|15|TRBV19|.
CASSILGEGNYGYTF
TGTGCCAGTAGTATCCTCGGAGAGGGTAACTATGGCTACACCTTC
>TRBJ1-6|.|14|TRBV12-5|.
CASGFGGMNSPLHF
TGTGCTAGTGGTTTCGGAGGGATGAATTCACCCCTCCACTTT
>TRBJ1-1|.|13|TRBV5-1|.
CASRRFGETEAFF
TGCGCCAGCAGGCGGTTCGGGGAGACTGAAGCTTTCTTT
>TRBJ1-5|.|15|TRBV15|.
CATSRGGNSNQPQHF
TGTGCCACCAGCCGCGGGGGGAATAGCAATCAGCCCCAGCATTTT
>TRBJ1-4|.|14|TRBV19|once
CASSKLDVPEKLFF
TGTGCCAGTAGCAAACTCGACGTTCCCGAAAAACTGTTTTTT
>TRBJ1-1|.|12|TRBV29-1|.
CSASTVNTEAFF
TGCAGCGCCTCGACAGTGAACACTGAAGCTTTCTTT
>TRBJ2-1|TRBD2|12|TRBV11-3|few
CASSGPSGGQFF
TGTGCCAGCAGCGGTCCTAGCGGGGGCCAGTTCTTC
>TRBJ1-6|.|15|TRBV10-3|once
CAISEHVGNNSPLHF
TGTGCCATCAGTGAGCATGTCGGAAATAATTCACCCCTCCACTTT
>TRBJ1-2|.|16|TRBV28|.
CASSSYKGEANYGYTF
TGTGCCAGCAGTTCCTACAAGGGAGAAGCTAACTATGGCTACACCTTC
>TRBJ1-5|TRBD1|16|TRBV19|once
CASTMTGDHSNQPQHF
TGTGCCAGTACCATGACAGGGGACCATAGCAATCAGCCCCAGCATTTT
>TRBJ1-2|TRBD1|13|TRBV2|.
CASMMTGRYGYTF
TGTGCCAGCATGATGACAGGGAGGTATGGCTACACCTTC